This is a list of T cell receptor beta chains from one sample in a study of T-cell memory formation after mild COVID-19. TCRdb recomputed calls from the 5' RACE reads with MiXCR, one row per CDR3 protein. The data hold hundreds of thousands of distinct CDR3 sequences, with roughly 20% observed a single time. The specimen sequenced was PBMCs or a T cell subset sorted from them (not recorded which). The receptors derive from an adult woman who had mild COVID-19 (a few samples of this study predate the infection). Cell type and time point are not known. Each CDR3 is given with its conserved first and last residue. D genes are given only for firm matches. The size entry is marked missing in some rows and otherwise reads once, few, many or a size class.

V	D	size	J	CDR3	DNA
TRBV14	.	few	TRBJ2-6	CASSRRDQYSGANVLTF	TGTGCCAGCAGCCGTCGGGACCAATACTCTGGGGCCAACGTCCTGACTTTC
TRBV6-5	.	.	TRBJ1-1	CASTSGGAGPAEAFF	TGTGCCAGCACTTCCGGGGGCGCCGGACCGGCTGAAGCTTTCTTT
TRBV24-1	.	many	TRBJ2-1	CATSETGLTTRSYNEQFF	TGTGCCACCAGTGAGACAGGCCTGACTACCCGATCCTACAATGAGCAGTTCTTC
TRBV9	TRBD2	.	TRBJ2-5	CASSVPTGLAGGPPETQYF	TGTGCCAGCAGCGTACCGACCGGACTAGCGGGGGGGCCTCCAGAGACCCAGTACTTC
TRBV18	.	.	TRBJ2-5	CASSPLEKTQYF	TGTGCCAGCTCACCATTAGAGAAGACCCAGTACTTC
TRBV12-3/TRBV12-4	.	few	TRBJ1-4	CASSFQRGREEKLFF	TGTGCCAGCAGTTTTCAGAGGGGACGAGAAGAAAAACTGTTTTTT
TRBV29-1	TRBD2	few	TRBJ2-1	CSVLERDRSYNEQFF	TGCAGCGTCCTAGAGCGGGATCGTTCCTACAATGAGCAGTTCTTC
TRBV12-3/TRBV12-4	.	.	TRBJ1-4	CASRQGWDEKLFF	TGTGCCAGCAGACAAGGTTGGGATGAAAAACTGTTTTTT
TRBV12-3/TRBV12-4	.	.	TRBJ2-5	CASSGGGNLWTQYF	TGTGCCAGCAGTGGCGGGGGCAACCTGTGGACCCAGTACTTC
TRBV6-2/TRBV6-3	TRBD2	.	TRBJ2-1	CASSYKGLGPYNEQFF	TGTGCCAGCAGTTACAAGGGACTAGGGCCCTACAATGAGCAGTTCTTC
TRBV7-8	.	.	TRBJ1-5	CASSSRGEPQHF	TGTGCCAGCAGCTCCCGGGGCGAGCCCCAGCATTTT
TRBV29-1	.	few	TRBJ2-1	CSVGITSSYNEQFF	TGCAGCGTTGGTATCACGAGCTCCTACAATGAGCAGTTCTTC
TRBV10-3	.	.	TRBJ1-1	CAISGTGYNTEAFF	TGTGCCATCTCCGGGACCGGATATAACACTGAAGCTTTCTTT
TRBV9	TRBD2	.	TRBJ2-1	CASSVAPLGAGVDNEQFF	TGTGCCAGCAGCGTAGCCCCGTTGGGAGCGGGAGTAGACAATGAGCAGTTCTTC
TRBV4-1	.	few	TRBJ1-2	CASSQEIRGLDYGYTF	TGCGCCAGCAGCCAAGAAATCCGGGGCTTGGACTATGGCTACACCTTC
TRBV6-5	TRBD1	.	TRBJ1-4	CASSGQGTAYEKLFF	TGTGCCAGCAGTGGACAGGGCACGGCATATGAAAAACTGTTTTTT
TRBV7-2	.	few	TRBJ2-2	CASSLERSLTGELFF	TGTGCCAGCAGCTTAGAACGGAGCCTGACCGGGGAGCTGTTTTTT
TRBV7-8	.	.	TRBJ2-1	CASSLAMGPRSNEQFF	TGTGCCAGCAGCTTAGCGATGGGCCCGCGGTCCAATGAGCAGTTCTTC
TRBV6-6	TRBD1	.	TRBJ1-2	CASNTGGSDGYTF	TGTGCCAGCAATACAGGGGGGTCTGATGGCTACACCTTC
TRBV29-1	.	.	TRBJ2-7	CSVDSSWGEQYF	TGCAGCGTTGATTCTAGCTGGGGCGAGCAGTACTTC
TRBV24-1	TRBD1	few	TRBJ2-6	CATSDRTGETSGANVLTF	TGTGCCACCAGTGACCGGACAGGGGAAACCTCTGGGGCCAACGTCCTGACTTTC
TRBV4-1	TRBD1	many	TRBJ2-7	CASSISGTGFAYEQYF	TGCGCCAGCAGCATATCCGGGACAGGATTCGCCTACGAGCAGTACTTC
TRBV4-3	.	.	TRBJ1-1	CASSQLRGANTEAFF	TGCGCCAGCAGCCAGCTCAGGGGTGCGAACACTGAAGCTTTCTTT
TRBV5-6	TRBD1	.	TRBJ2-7	CASSYGTGAPYEQYF	TGTGCCAGCAGCTATGGGACAGGGGCCCCCTACGAGCAGTACTTC
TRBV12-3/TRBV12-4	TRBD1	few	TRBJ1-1	CASSYTGVNTEAFF	TGTGCCAGCAGTTACACAGGGGTGAACACTGAAGCTTTCTTT
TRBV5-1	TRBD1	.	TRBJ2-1	CASSSYRGTGNEQFF	TGCGCCAGCAGCTCGTACAGGGGGACGGGGAATGAGCAGTTCTTC
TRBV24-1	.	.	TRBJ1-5	CATQGPNQPQHF	TGTGCCACCCAGGGACCCAATCAGCCCCAGCATTTT
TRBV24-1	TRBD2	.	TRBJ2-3	CATSDVAGGVTDTQYF	TGTGCCACCAGTGACGTAGCGGGAGGGGTAACAGATACGCAGTATTTT